This T cell receptor beta chain originates from a study of vaccination effects on CD4 cells after COVID-19. Before any sequencing was done, the ViraFEST assay used viral peptide pools to expand antigen-specific CD4+ T cells. Culture lasted roughly eleven days before CD4+ T cell isolation. No vaccinee had earlier SARS-CoV-2 infection, and nucleocapsid antibodies were negative. The CDR3 spans 15 residues. The germline gives CDR1 SGHTA, CDR2 FQGTGA. V was pared by 5 bases and J by 0 bases, with 10 bases between. Notes on this clone: Its antigen is unknown.

General observations from the study: Vaccine- and infection-induced clones showed marked clonal contraction late following vaccination.

Method: immunoSEQ multiplex PCR; TCRdb's copy keeps in-frame clones and lacks some. The data hold tens of thousands of clones, with approximately 76% observed a single time. The starting material was CD4+ T cells from PBMCs cultured with HCoV-NL63 spike peptides, obtained before COVID-19 vaccination. The genes are TRBV7-3 and TRBJ2-2, with D unresolved. The source is a human donor who received a COVID-19 vaccine. The CDR3 DNA follows: TGTGCCAGCAGCCCTAATACTCCGAACACCGGGGAGCTGTTTTTT. Amino acids: CASSPNTPNTGELFF.